These 24 T cell receptor beta chains were all obtained from the same sample, sequenced in a study of T cells after yellow fever vaccination. TCRdb re-called the 5' RACE reads through MiXCR, storing one row per CDR3 protein. Found here are hundreds of thousands of distinct CDR3 sequences, under 15% of them singletons; the top ten hold about 3%. Source: CD4+ T cells sorted from PBMCs, taken 15 days after the yellow fever booster vaccination. These receptors all come from a man aged 18 to 29 who received the YFV17D yellow fever vaccine.

This clonotype has at least ten counts. The rearrangement links TRBV5-1 to TRBJ2-5, with D possibly being TRBD1 or TRBD2 (6 bases each). The CDR3 spans 14 residues. The germline V gene has CDR1 SGHRS and CDR2 YFSETQ. The V gene lost 4 bases and the J gene lost 5 bases, with 15 bases spanning the gap. The CDR3, as DNA: TGCGCCAGCAGCCTTACGGGGGCCGGGGAGACCCAGTACTTC. It translates to CASSLTGAGETQYF.

This clonotype was seen more than once but under ten times. The chain links TRBV7-3 to TRBJ2-7; 13 positions agree with TRBD2. This CDR3 is 18 amino acids long. Per germline, CDR1 SGHTA and CDR2 FQGTGA. V lost 3 bases and J lost 4; bases outside the gene matches: 12. CDR3 region: CASSFRLGTSGATYEQYV. In DNA, the CDR3 is TGTGCCAGCAGCTTTCGCCTCGGGACTAGCGGGGCGACTTACGAGCAGTACGTC.

The V and J genes are TRBV20-1 and TRBJ1-3; 9 bases match TRBD1. This CDR3 contains 17 residues. Germline values: CDR1 DFQATT, CDR2 SNEGSKA (reference sequence). V gave up 4 bases and J gave up 1 base; unmatched junction bases: 11. CDR3 sequence (DNA): TGCAGTGCTACGGGACAGGGAAAGGGGATATCTGGAAACACCATATATTTT. It codes for CSATGQGKGISGNTIYF.

There are a few counts of this clonotype. The chain has TRBV4-3 and TRBJ2-6; 8 positions match TRBD1. The germline V gene encodes CDR1 LGHNA and CDR2 YSLEER. V shed 4 bases, J shed 6 bases, and the junction held 11 bases outside the gene matches. This CDR3 has 17 amino acids. The CDR3 reads CASSPDRGTLQANVLTF. CDR3 nucleotide sequence: TGCGCCAGCAGCCCTGACAGGGGAACGCTTCAGGCCAACGTCCTGACTTTC.

This clonotype has just a few counts. The V gene is TRBV5-1, the J gene TRBJ1-1, with D unclear. CDR1 and CDR2 from the germline V gene are SGHRS and YFSETQ. There are 14 residues in the CDR3. V lost 4 bases, J lost 4 bases, and 14 bases lay in between. CDR3 amino acids: CASSPLTGSTEAFF. CDR3 DNA: TGCGCCAGCAGCCCACTCACGGGGAGCACTGAAGCTTTCTTT.

This clonotype was seen more than once but under ten times. CDR3 DNA sequence: TGTGCCAGCAGCCCCCCGGCCGGGGGTAGCGGAAACACCATATATTTT. Encoded protein: CASSPPAGGSGNTIYF. The rearrangement uses TRBV7-2 and TRBJ1-3; weak D call: TRBD1 (5 bases). V shed 5 bases and J shed 4 bases, with 18 bases lying between them. CDR1 is SGHTA and CDR2 is FQGNSA in the germline V gene. This CDR3 has 16 amino acids.

This clonotype was counted between two and nine times. V gene TRBV5-1 combines with J gene TRBJ1-2; D unresolved. CDR1 and CDR2 (germline): SGHRS, YFSETQ. The CDR3 length is 14 residues. Trimming stripped 0 bases from V and 6 bases from J, with 12 bases between. CDR3 sequence (DNA): TGCGCCAGCAGCTTGGCCACCCTCACCCATGGCTACACCTTC. It codes for CASSLATLTHGYTF.

This clonotype was recorded once. The rearrangement joins TRBV24-1 to TRBJ2-1; 7 bases align to TRBD2. The germline gives CDR1 KGHDR, CDR2 SFDVKD. CDR3 length: 14 amino acids. J lost 12 bases, V lost 3 bases, and 10 bases had no gene match. For the CDR3, the DNA is TGTGCCACCAGTGATATTACTTCTAGCGGTGGGCAGTTCTTC. Encoded protein: CATSDITSSGGQFF.

The chain has TRBV2 and TRBJ1-3, with 9 bases aligning to TRBD1. CDR1 is SNHLY and CDR2 is FYNNEI in the germline V gene. The V gene end was trimmed by 11 bases and the J gene end by 7 bases; junction bases not matched to a gene: 15. CDR3 size: 15 residues. CDR3 loop: CAGTSATGGLNTIYF. CDR3 nucleotides: TGTGCCGGAACATCCGCCACAGGGGGCCTGAACACCATATATTTT.

The gene calls are TRBV20-1 and TRBJ2-1; 10 bases line up with TRBD2. Trimming at V came to 4 bases and at J to 3 bases, leaving 12 bases not matched to a gene. The length of the CDR3 is 17 residues. Germline V gene sequence: CDR1 DFQATT, CDR2 SNEGSKA (reference sequence). The CDR3 coding sequence is TGCAGTGCTACCCCGGTGGCTAGCGGGGGCCACTACAATGAGCAGTTCTTC. Amino acid sequence: CSATPVASGGHYNEQFF.

This chain links TRBV7-9 with TRBJ1-2; 9 nucleotides line up with TRBD1. From germline, CDR1 is SEHNR and CDR2 FQNEAQ (reference sequence). The CDR3 runs 15 residues. The trim removed 5 bases at V and 8 bases at J, leaving 12 bases unmatched. The CDR3 coding sequence is TGTGCCAGCAGCCCCTACAGGGGGCGAATGAAAGGCTACACCTTC. Its translation is CASSPYRGRMKGYTF.

This clonotype was counted a few times. The J gene is TRBJ2-5, the V gene TRBV6-2 or TRBV6-3; a weak D match, TRBD1 (6 bases). The CDR3 sequence is 16 residues long. V was cut by 0 bases and J by 0 bases, with 11 bases left in between. The germline CDR1 and CDR2 sequences are MNHEY and SVGEGT. The DNA of the CDR3 is TGTGCCAGCAGTTACTCGGCAGGGGACCACCAAGAGACCCAGTACTTC. Protein product: CASSYSAGDHQETQYF.

V gene TRBV28 combines with J gene TRBJ2-2; D unresolved. The germline V gene has CDR1 MDHEN and CDR2 SYDVKM. Between the trimmed V and J ends, which lost 3 bases and 2 bases, there was a span of 16 bases. The CDR3 contains 17 residues. The CDR3 protein is CASSFPYTLANTGELFF. The CDR3 DNA follows: TGTGCCAGCAGTTTCCCCTACACTCTGGCAAACACCGGGGAGCTGTTTTTT.

There are a few counts of this clonotype. This chain joins TRBV9 and TRBJ2-5; TRBD2 might be the D (5 bases). Trimming pared 0 bases from V and 5 bases from J, leaving 11 bases between. Germline V gene lookup returns CDR1 SGDLS and CDR2 YYNGEE. The CDR3 has 14 residues. The CDR3 spells CASSVESGGETQYF. DNA for the CDR3: TGTGCCAGCAGCGTAGAAAGTGGCGGGGAGACCCAGTACTTC.

V is TRBV5-6 and J is TRBJ1-6, with D unresolved. Trimming shortened V by 2 bases and J by 8 bases, and 8 bases separated the two germline ends. CDR1 and CDR2 (germline): SGHDT, YYEEEE. This CDR3 has 13 residues. The CDR3 DNA sequence: TGTGCCAGCAGCTTTGGACGGGATTCACCCCTCCACTTT. This gives the protein CASSFGRDSPLHF.

This clonotype occurred a few times. This chain joins TRBV6-1 and TRBJ2-3, with 8 bases matching TRBD1. The CDR3 covers 15 residues. V dropped 7 bases and J dropped 7; count of bases not matched to a gene: 13. The germline CDR1 and CDR2 sequences are MNHNS and SASEGT. In nucleotides, the CDR3 is TGTGCCAGCAAACTATCCGGGACAGGTGATAATACGCAGTATTTT. This gives the protein CASKLSGTGDNTQYF.

This clonotype was seen a few times. J is TRBJ1-1 and V is TRBV12-3 or TRBV12-4; a possible D gene is TRBD1 (6 bases). Trimming took off 6 bases at V and 9 bases at J, with 17 bases between the two ends. CDR3 length: 13 residues. CDR3 sequence (DNA): TGTGCCAGCAGCATGGGGGCGGGAGACAAAGCTTTCTTT. It encodes CASSMGAGDKAFF.

This clonotype has ten or more counts. This chain joins TRBV7-2 and TRBJ2-6, with D unclear. CDR3 length: 15 residues. CDR1 is SGHTA, CDR2 FQGNSA, per germline. V lost 4 bases, J lost 4 bases, and 11 bases lay in between. CDR3 nucleotide sequence: TGTGCCAGCAGCTCCTATAGCCTCGGGGCCAACGTCCTGACTTTC. Protein: CASSSYSLGANVLTF.

The chain recombines TRBV5-1 with TRBJ1-1, with D unclear. The CDR3 has 13 residues. Trimming stripped 0 bases from V and 7 bases from J, with 10 bases between. CDR1 and CDR2 (germline): SGHRS, YFSETQ. The DNA of the CDR3 is TGCGCCAGCAGCTTGGCTTCGGAGGGTGAAGCTTTCTTT. Translation: CASSLASEGEAFF.

In its sample, this clonotype was seen a few times. The V and J genes are TRBV20-1 and TRBJ1-5, with D perhaps TRBD1 (5 bases). The CDR3 consists of 12 residues. Trimming pared 7 bases from V and 6 bases from J, leaving 13 bases between. The germline V gene has CDR1 DFQATT and CDR2 SNEGSKA (reference sequence). The DNA for the CDR3 is TGCAGTGGGGTTCAGGGTACTCAGCCCCAGCATTTT. Translated, it gives CSGVQGTQPQHF.

The V and J genes are TRBV29-1 and TRBJ2-5; tentative D call: TRBD1 (5 bases). CDR1 and CDR2 (germline): SQVTM, ANQGSEA. Trimming took 4 bases from V and 1 from J, leaving 10 bases between them. This CDR3 is 13 amino acids long. CDR3 region: CSVVGRTQETQYF. The CDR3 DNA sequence: TGCAGCGTTGTGGGGCGCACCCAAGAGACCCAGTACTTC.

This clonotype was recorded many times. The chain has TRBV6-1 and TRBJ2-3; D ambiguous. CDR3 size: 13 residues. Germline values: CDR1 MNHNS, CDR2 SASEGT. Trimming removed 2 bases at V and 1 base at J, with 4 bases between. The CDR3 spells CASSETGTDTQYF. The CDR3 region has the DNA TGTGCCAGCAGTGAAACCGGCACAGATACGCAGTATTTT.

This clonotype was observed a few times. This chain links TRBV12-3 or TRBV12-4 with TRBJ2-3, with a possible D match to TRBD2 (5 bases). CDR3 length: 14 amino acids. Trimming left V 3 bases short and J 1 base short, with 8 bases between. The CDR3 loop reads CASSFQEGTDTQYF. The CDR3 DNA sequence: TGTGCCAGCAGTTTCCAGGAGGGCACAGATACGCAGTATTTT.

This clonotype showed up just a few times. The chain is built from TRBV27 and TRBJ1-6, with 7 bases fitting TRBD1. Trimming at V came to 4 bases and at J to 4 bases, leaving 7 bases not matched to a gene. Germline V gives CDR1 MNHEY, CDR2 SMNVEV (reference sequence). The CDR3 length is 16 residues. The CDR3 loop is CASSYRGQRYNSPLHF. Written as DNA, the CDR3 is TGTGCCAGCAGTTACCGGGGACAGCGATATAATTCACCCCTCCACTTT.